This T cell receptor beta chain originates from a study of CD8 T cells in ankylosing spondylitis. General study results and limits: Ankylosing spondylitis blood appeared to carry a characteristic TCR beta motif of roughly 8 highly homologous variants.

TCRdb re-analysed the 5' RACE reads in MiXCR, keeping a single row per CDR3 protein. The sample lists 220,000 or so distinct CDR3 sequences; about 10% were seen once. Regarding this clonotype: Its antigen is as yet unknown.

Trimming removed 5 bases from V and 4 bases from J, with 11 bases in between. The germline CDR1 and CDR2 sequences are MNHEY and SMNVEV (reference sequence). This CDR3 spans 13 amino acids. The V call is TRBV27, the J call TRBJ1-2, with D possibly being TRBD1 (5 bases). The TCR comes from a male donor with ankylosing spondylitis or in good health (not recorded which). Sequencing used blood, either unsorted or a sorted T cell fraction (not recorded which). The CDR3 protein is CASSPGGGYGYTF. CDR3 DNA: TGTGCCAGCAGTCCCGGGGGGGGCTATGGCTACACCTTC.